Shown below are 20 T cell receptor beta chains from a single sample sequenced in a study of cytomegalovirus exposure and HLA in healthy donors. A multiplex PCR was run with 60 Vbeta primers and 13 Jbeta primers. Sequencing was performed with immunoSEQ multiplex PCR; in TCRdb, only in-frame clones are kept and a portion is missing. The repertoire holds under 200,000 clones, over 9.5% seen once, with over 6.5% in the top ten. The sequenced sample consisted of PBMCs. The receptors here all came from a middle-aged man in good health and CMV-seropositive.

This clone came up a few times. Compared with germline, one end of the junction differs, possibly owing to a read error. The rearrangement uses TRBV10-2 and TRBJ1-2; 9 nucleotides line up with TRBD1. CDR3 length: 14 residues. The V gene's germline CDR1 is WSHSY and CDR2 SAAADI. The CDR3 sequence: CVSSEDRGRDGYTF. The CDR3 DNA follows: TGCGTCAGCAGTGAGGACAGGGGCCGAGATGGCTACACCTTC.

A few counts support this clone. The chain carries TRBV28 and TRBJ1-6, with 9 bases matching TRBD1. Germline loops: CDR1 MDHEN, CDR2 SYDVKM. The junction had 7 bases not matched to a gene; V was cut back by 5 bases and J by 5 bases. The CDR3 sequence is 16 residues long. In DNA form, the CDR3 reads TGTGCCAGCAGTACTCGGACAGGGGTTGATAATTCACCCCTCCACTTT. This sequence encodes CASSTRTGVDNSPLHF.

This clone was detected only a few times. The CDR3, as DNA: TGTGCCAGCAGTTATCGGGGAGGTGCGAACACCGGGGAGCTGTTTTTT. Residues: CASSYRGGANTGELFF. V is TRBV6-5 and J is TRBJ2-2; a possible D gene is TRBD2 (6 bases). Deletions cut 3 bases from V and 0 bases from J, with 11 bases between. The CDR3 is 16 residues long. The germline CDR1 and CDR2 sequences are MNHEY and SVGAGI.

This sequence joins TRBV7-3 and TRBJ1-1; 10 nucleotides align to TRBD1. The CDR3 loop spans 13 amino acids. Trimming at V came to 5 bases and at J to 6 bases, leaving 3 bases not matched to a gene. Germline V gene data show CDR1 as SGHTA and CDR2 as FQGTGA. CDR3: CASSRTGGPEAFF. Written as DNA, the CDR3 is TGTGCCAGCAGCCGGACAGGGGGACCTGAAGCTTTCTTT.

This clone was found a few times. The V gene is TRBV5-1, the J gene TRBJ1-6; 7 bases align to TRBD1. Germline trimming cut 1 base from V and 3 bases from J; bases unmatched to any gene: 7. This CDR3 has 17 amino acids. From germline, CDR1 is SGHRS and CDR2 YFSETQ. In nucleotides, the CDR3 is TGCGCCAGCAGCTTGTTGGGACAGACTAACTATAATTCACCCCTCCACTTT. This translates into CASSLLGQTNYNSPLHF.

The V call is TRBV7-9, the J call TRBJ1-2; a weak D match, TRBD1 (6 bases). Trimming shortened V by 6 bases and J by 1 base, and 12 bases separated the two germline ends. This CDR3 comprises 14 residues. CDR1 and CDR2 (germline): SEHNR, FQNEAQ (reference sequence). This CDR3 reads CASSKDRFNYGYTF. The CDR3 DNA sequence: TGTGCCAGCAGTAAAGACAGGTTTAACTATGGCTACACCTTC.

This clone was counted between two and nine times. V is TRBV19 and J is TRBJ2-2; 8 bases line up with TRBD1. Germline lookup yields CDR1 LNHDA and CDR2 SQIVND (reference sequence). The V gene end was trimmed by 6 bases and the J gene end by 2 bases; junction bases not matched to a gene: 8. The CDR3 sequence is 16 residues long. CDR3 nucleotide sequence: TGTGCCAGTAGCTCAACAGGGGGTCCTAACACCGGGGAGCTGTTTTTT. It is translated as CASSSTGGPNTGELFF.

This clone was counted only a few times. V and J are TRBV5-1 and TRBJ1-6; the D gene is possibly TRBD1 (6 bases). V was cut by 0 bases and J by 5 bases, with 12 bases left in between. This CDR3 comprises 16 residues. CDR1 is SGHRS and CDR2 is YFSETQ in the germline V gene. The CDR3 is CASSLVPGDDNSPLHF. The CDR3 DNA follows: TGCGCCAGCAGCTTGGTCCCAGGGGATGATAATTCACCCCTCCACTTT.

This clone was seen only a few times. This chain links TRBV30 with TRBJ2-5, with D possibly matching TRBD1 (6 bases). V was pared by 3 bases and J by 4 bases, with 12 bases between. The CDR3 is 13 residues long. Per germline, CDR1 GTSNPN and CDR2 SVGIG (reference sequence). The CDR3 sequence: CAWRGKGGETQYF. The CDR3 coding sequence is TGTGCCTGGAGGGGGAAAGGGGGAGAGACCCAGTACTTC.

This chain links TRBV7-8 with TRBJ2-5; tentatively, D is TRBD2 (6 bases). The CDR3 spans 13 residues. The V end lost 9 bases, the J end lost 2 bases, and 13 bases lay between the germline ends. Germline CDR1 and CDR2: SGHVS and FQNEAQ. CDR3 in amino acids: CARTHGSQETQYF. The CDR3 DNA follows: TGTGCCAGAACCCACGGGAGTCAAGAGACCCAGTACTTC.

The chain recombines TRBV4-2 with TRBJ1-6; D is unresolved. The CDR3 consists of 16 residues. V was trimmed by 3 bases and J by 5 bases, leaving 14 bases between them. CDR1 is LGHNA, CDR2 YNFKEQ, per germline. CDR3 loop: CASSQESRVHNSPLHF. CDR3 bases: TGTGCCAGCAGCCAGGAATCACGGGTCCATAATTCACCCCTCCACTTT.

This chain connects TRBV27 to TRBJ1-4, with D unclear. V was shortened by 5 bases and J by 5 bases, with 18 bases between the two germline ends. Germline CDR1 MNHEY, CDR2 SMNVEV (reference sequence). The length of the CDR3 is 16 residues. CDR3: CASSPTGRVRNEKLFF. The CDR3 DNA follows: TGTGCCAGCAGTCCAACGGGAAGGGTTCGAAATGAAAAACTGTTTTTT.

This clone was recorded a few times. CDR3 nucleotide sequence: TGTGCCAGCAGTTACTCGACGGGGGTGAGCACTGAAGCTTTCTTT. Translating it yields CASSYSTGVSTEAFF. The chain employs TRBV6-6 and TRBJ1-1; possibly TRBD1 for D (5 bases). The germline V gene has CDR1 MNHNY and CDR2 SVGAGI (reference sequence). Trimming removed 0 bases at V and 4 bases at J, with 12 bases between. This CDR3 is built from 15 residues.

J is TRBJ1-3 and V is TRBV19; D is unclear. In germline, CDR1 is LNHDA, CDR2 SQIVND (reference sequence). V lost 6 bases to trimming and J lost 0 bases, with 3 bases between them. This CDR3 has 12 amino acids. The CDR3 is CASSLSGNTIYF. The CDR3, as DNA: TGTGCCAGTAGCCTCTCTGGAAACACCATATATTTT.

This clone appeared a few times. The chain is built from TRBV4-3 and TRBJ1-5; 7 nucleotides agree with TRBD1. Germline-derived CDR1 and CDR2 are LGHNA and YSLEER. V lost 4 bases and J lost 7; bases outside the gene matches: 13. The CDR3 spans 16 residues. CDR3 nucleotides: TGCGCCAGCAGCCCTCAGACAGGGCGATATGGACAGCCCCAGCATTTT. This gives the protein CASSPQTGRYGQPQHF.

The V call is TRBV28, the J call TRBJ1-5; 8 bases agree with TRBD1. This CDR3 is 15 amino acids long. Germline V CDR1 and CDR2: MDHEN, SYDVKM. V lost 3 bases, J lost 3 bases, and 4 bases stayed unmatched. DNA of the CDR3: TGTGCCAGCAGTTTGGCAGGGGGCGACAATCAGCCCCAGCATTTT. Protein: CASSLAGGDNQPQHF.

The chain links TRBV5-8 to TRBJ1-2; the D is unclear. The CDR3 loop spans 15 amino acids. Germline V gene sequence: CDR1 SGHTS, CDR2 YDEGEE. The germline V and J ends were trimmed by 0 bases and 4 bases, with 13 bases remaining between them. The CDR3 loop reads CASSLAGRLFYGYTF. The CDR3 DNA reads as TGTGCCAGCAGCTTGGCGGGTCGCCTTTTCTATGGCTACACCTTC.

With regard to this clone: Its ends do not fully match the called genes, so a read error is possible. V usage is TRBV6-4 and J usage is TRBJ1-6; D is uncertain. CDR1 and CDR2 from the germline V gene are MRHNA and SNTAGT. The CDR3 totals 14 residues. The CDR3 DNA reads TGTGCCAGCAGTGAGGACCCCGAGGGTTCACACCTCCACTTT. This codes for CASSEDPEGSHLHF.

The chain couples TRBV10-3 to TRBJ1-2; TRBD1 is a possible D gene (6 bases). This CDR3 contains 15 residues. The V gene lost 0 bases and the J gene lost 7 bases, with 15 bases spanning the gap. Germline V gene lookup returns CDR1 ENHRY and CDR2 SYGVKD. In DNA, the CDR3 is TGTGCCATCAGTGAGTCTTTGGGGGGGCACGGTGGCTACACCTTC. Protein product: CAISESLGGHGGYTF.

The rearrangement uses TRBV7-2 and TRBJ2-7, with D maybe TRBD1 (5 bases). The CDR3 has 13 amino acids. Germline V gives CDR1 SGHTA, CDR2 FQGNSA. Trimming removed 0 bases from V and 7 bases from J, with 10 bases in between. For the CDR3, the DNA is TGTGCCAGCAGCTTAGCGTTAGGGGAAGAGCAGTACTTC. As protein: CASSLALGEEQYF.